The 20 T cell receptor beta chains below come from one sample, sequenced in a study of T cell repertoires in cytomegalovirus infection. TCRdb processed the reads anew with MiXCR; each CDR3 protein has one entry. Of around 360,000 distinct CDR3 sequences detected, about 35% appear once; the ten largest clones hold less than 15%. No antigen is known for these receptors. Specimen: cultured PBMCs, collected from culture after CMV antigen stimulation. These receptors came from a human donor in good health (CMV status not recorded). Some clones in this sample may be carry-over from other donors' samples.

This clonotype appeared a few times. The chain joins TRBV5-4 to TRBJ2-7; no clear D gene. The germline gives CDR1 SGHNT, CDR2 YYREEE (reference sequence). CDR3 size: 12 residues. Between the trimmed V and J ends, which lost 9 bases and 1 base, there was a span of 11 bases. The chain's CDR3 is CANPCGSYEQYV. The CDR3 region has the DNA TGTGCCAACCCTTGCGGTTCCTACGAGCAGTACGTC.

This chain joins TRBV19 and TRBJ2-3; 8 bases match TRBD1. Germline CDR1 LNHDA, CDR2 SQIVND (reference sequence). This CDR3 contains 15 residues. J lost 1 base, V lost 5 bases, and 5 bases had no gene match. The CDR3: CASSLGQERTDTQYF. CDR3 bases: TGTGCCAGTAGTTTGGGACAGGAGCGCACAGATACGCAGTATTTT.

The gene calls are TRBV25-1 and TRBJ2-1; 9 bases are shared with TRBD2. Trimming at V came to 7 bases and at J to 9 bases, leaving 10 bases not matched to a gene. The CDR3 has 14 amino acids. Germline V gene data show CDR1 as MGHDK and CDR2 as SYGVNS. In DNA, the CDR3 is TGTGCCAGCATCGGGATAGCGGGAGTGGGTGAGCAGTTCTTC. It encodes CASIGIAGVGEQFF.

This clonotype was recorded a few times. The chain links TRBV4-3 to TRBJ2-1; 10 bases line up with TRBD1. V lost 0 bases, J lost 6 bases, and 8 bases stayed unmatched. Germline V gene data show CDR1 as LGHNA and CDR2 as YSLEER. The length of the CDR3 is 17 residues. The CDR3: CASSQDPRTGGPNEQFF. For the CDR3, the DNA is TGCGCCAGCAGCCAAGATCCCCGGACAGGGGGTCCCAATGAGCAGTTCTTC.

The genes are TRBV3-1 and TRBJ2-5; perhaps TRBD2 as D (5 bases). V was cut by 0 bases and J by 5 bases, with 13 bases left in between. CDR3 length equals 15 residues. Germline CDR1 and CDR2: LGHDT and YNNKEL (reference sequence). CDR3 sequence: CASSQDRGRRETQYF. CDR3 in DNA: TGTGCCAGCAGCCAAGATCGCGGGCGGAGGGAGACCCAGTACTTC.

The V and J genes are TRBV3-1 and TRBJ2-7; the D is unclear. From germline, CDR1 is LGHDT and CDR2 YNNKEL (reference sequence). This CDR3 has 14 amino acids. Trimming removed 4 bases from V and 2 bases from J, with 12 bases in between. The CDR3 nucleotides are TGTGCCAGCAGCCCCCGAGGAAAACCCTACGAGCAGTACTTC. It specifies CASSPRGKPYEQYF.

This clonotype was seen at least ten times. The V gene is TRBV7-8, the J gene TRBJ1-1; TRBD1 is a possible D gene (6 bases). V shed 2 bases and J shed 4 bases, with 11 bases lying between them. The germline gives CDR1 SGHVS, CDR2 FQNEAQ. There are 14 residues in the CDR3. Here the CDR3 reads CASSLRGGSTEAFF. The CDR3, as DNA: TGTGCCAGCAGCTTAAGAGGGGGGAGCACTGAAGCTTTCTTT.

The V gene is TRBV2, the J gene TRBJ2-7; the match to TRBD2 covers 13 bases. Germline loops: CDR1 SNHLY, CDR2 FYNNEI. The CDR3 spans 17 residues. Germline trimming cut 6 bases from V and 6 bases from J; bases unmatched to any gene: 14. The CDR3 sequence: CASRDVGLAGATTEQYF. In nucleotides, the CDR3 is TGTGCCAGCAGGGATGTCGGACTAGCGGGAGCCACAACCGAGCAGTACTTC.

The chain recombines TRBV28 with TRBJ2-5; D unresolved. Germline loops: CDR1 MDHEN, CDR2 SYDVKM. The CDR3 runs to 12 residues. V was cut by 3 bases and J by 9 bases, with 11 bases left in between. Here the CDR3 DNA reads TGTGCCAGCAGTTTGGCCCGGAATCCCCAGTACTTC. As protein: CASSLARNPQYF.

This sequence joins TRBV27 and TRBJ1-6; D call uncertain. Germline V gives CDR1 MNHEY, CDR2 SMNVEV (reference sequence). V lost 2 bases and J 7 bases, leaving 6 bases between the germline ends. The CDR3 totals 13 residues. The CDR3 is CASSLNWNSPLHF. For the CDR3, the DNA is TGTGCCAGCAGTTTAAACTGGAATTCACCCCTCCACTTT.

The chain employs TRBV11-2 and TRBJ2-1; 10 bases fit TRBD2. The V gene end was trimmed by 4 bases and the J gene end by 3 bases; junction bases not matched to a gene: 6. The CDR3 loop spans 16 amino acids. The V gene's germline CDR1 is SGHAT and CDR2 FQNNGV. The CDR3 here is CASSSTLAGVYNEQFF. The CDR3 DNA reads TGTGCCAGCAGCTCAACCCTAGCGGGAGTCTACAATGAGCAGTTCTTC.

The rearrangement uses TRBV20-1 and TRBJ2-5; D is perhaps TRBD1 (5 bases). Germline CDR1 and CDR2: DFQATT and SNEGSKA (reference sequence). This CDR3 is 13 amino acids long. The germline V and J ends were trimmed by 0 bases and 3 bases, with 8 bases remaining between them. The CDR3 loop is CSAREGREETQYF. The CDR3 DNA follows: TGCAGTGCTAGAGAGGGCAGGGAAGAGACCCAGTACTTC.

The V and J genes are TRBV12-3 or TRBV12-4 and TRBJ1-3; a possible D gene is TRBD1 (5 bases). The germline V and J ends were trimmed by 6 bases and 0 bases, with 15 bases remaining between them. There are 16 residues in the CDR3. The CDR3 loop is CASRRQYTRSGNTIYF. As DNA, the CDR3 is TGTGCCAGCAGGCGACAGTACACTCGCTCTGGAAACACCATATATTTT.

The chain has TRBV12-3 or TRBV12-4 and TRBJ1-5; TRBD1 is a possible D gene (6 bases). Trimming took 6 bases from V and 9 from J, leaving 24 bases between them. The CDR3 is 16 amino acids. DNA of the CDR3: TGTGCCAGCAGCTCATCCAGGACAGCCCTTGTACGGCCCCAGCATTTT. As protein: CASSSSRTALVRPQHF.

CDR3 amino acids: CASSFSGRINEQFF. In nucleotides, the CDR3 is TGTGCCAGCAGCTTTTCAGGGAGGATCAATGAGCAGTTCTTC. This chain connects TRBV7-3 to TRBJ2-1, with D maybe TRBD2 (6 bases). This CDR3 is built from 14 residues. The V and J ends lost 3 bases and 6 bases respectively, with 12 bases between them. Germline V gene sequence: CDR1 SGHTA, CDR2 FQGTGA.

This chain joins TRBV28 and TRBJ2-7; TRBD2 agrees at 7 bases. CDR1 is MDHEN, CDR2 SYDVKM, per germline. The CDR3 consists of 15 residues. With V trimmed by 2 bases and J by 6 bases, 10 bases remained unmatched. CDR3 bases: TGTGCCAGCAGTTTAACAGGTTTCCGGGAGGTCGAGCAGTACGTC. The encoded protein is CASSLTGFREVEQYV.

The genes are TRBV19 and TRBJ1-4, with D tentatively TRBD1 (5 bases). V was shortened by 3 bases and J by 4 bases, with 9 bases between the two germline ends. The germline gives CDR1 LNHDA, CDR2 SQIVND (reference sequence). The CDR3 runs to 14 residues. The DNA of the CDR3 is TGTGCCAGTAGTATGCGGGGGAGTAATGAAAAACTGTTTTTT. Its protein product is CASSMRGSNEKLFF.

V and J are TRBV7-9 and TRBJ2-6, with 9 bases identical to TRBD1. CDR1 is SEHNR, CDR2 FQNEAQ, per germline (reference sequence). The CDR3 extends over 18 amino acids. Losses at the gene ends were 7 bases for V and 0 bases for J; bases not matched to a gene: 10. The CDR3 region has the DNA TGTGCCAGCACCCACCGGGACAGGGTTTACTCTGGGGCCAACGTCCTGACTTTC. Its protein product is CASTHRDRVYSGANVLTF.

The gene calls are TRBV2 and TRBJ2-1; the D gene could be TRBD1 or TRBD2 (5 bases each). The V end lost 7 bases, the J end lost 4 bases, and 14 bases lay between the germline ends. Germline assignment: CDR1 SNHLY and CDR2 FYNNEI. This CDR3 contains 14 residues. The CDR3 DNA reads TGTGCCAGCAATACCGGGACCTTATACAATGAGCAGTTCTTC. This encodes CASNTGTLYNEQFF.

The J gene is TRBJ2-1, the V gene TRBV2; 13 nucleotides align to TRBD2. Germline V gives CDR1 SNHLY, CDR2 FYNNEI. CDR3 length: 16 amino acids. Trimming took 5 bases from V and 6 from J; bases not matched to a gene: 7. For the CDR3, the DNA is TGTGCCAGCAGTCACGGACTAGCGGGAGTTTTCAATGAGCAGTTCTTC. This sequence encodes CASSHGLAGVFNEQFF.